Following are 23 T cell receptor beta chains from one sample sequenced in a study of cytomegalovirus exposure and HLA in healthy donors. PCR involved 60 Vbeta and 13 Jbeta primers. The data were produced by immunoSEQ multiplex PCR, yet TCRdb's version contains in-frame clones alone and is incomplete. The sample includes roughly 160,000 clones, roughly 79% of them seen just once. Source material: PBMCs. The receptors here all came from a woman aged 45-65 years in good health and CMV-seropositive.

The V call is TRBV27, the J call TRBJ2-3; the match to TRBD2 covers 7 bases. The CDR3 runs 14 residues. With V trimmed by 6 bases and J by 2 bases, 5 bases remained unmatched. CDR1 and CDR2 (germline): MNHEY, SMNVEV (reference sequence). The CDR3 nucleotides read TGTGCCAGCAGGAGAGCGGGGACCACAGATACGCAGTATTTT. It yields the protein CASRRAGTTDTQYF.

The chain employs TRBV27 and TRBJ2-5; 11 bases map to TRBD2. Looked up from germline, CDR1 is MNHEY and CDR2 is SMNVEV (reference sequence). With 6 bases clipped from V and 5 bases from J, the junction kept 11 bases outside the gene matches. This CDR3 comprises 16 residues. The CDR3 region has the DNA TGTGCCAGCAGGATGACTAGCGGGGCCGCCTGGGAGACCCAGTACTTC. Its translation is CASRMTSGAAWETQYF.

This chain uses TRBV5-6 with TRBJ2-3; D call uncertain. The V end lost 6 bases, the J end lost 0 bases, and 8 bases lay between the germline ends. Germline CDR1 is SGHDT and CDR2 is YYEEEE. The CDR3 totals 13 residues. CDR3 in DNA: TGTGCCAGCACTGAGATTAGCACAGATACGCAGTATTTT. Amino acid sequence: CASTEISTDTQYF.

This clone was detected once. The V gene is TRBV10-2, the J gene TRBJ2-7, with 14 bases identical to TRBD2. The germline V gene encodes CDR1 WSHSY and CDR2 SAAADI. The ends lost 9 bases at V and 5 bases at J; junction bases unmatched: 6. CDR3 length: 14 amino acids. Written as DNA, the CDR3 is TGCGCCAGTAAGACTAGCGGGGGGGCAGACGAGCAGTACTTC. Its translation: CASKTSGGADEQYF.

The rearrangement joins TRBV19 to TRBJ1-1; weak D call: TRBD1 (5 bases). The CDR3 is made up of 11 amino acids. The germline V and J ends were trimmed by 3 bases and 10 bases, with 9 bases remaining between them. CDR1 is LNHDA, CDR2 SQIVND, per germline (reference sequence). The CDR3 sequence is CASSIQGIAFF. The DNA for the CDR3 is TGTGCCAGTAGTATTCAGGGTATAGCTTTCTTT.

The rearrangement links TRBV5-4 to TRBJ2-1, with TRBD1 as a possible D gene (5 bases). Germline-derived CDR1 and CDR2 are SGHNT and YYREEE (reference sequence). The CDR3 runs 16 residues. Trimming took off 2 bases at V and 6 bases at J, with 18 bases between the two ends. The CDR3 DNA is TGTGCCAGCAGCTTTGATGGGGCCTCGGTCCGCAATGAGCAGTTCTTC. Protein: CASSFDGASVRNEQFF.

Concerning this clone: The same CDR3 can be traced to other DNA sequences in this sample. The chain recombines TRBV5-4 with TRBJ2-5; 9 bases match TRBD1. Germline lookup yields CDR1 SGHNT and CDR2 YYREEE (reference sequence). J was trimmed by 1 base and V by 2 bases; bases with no gene match: 6. The CDR3 has 16 amino acids. As DNA, the CDR3 is TGTGCCAGCAGCTTAGGCCGGGACAGGGCCCAAGAGACCCAGTACTTC. This encodes CASSLGRDRAQETQYF.

This chain joins TRBV11-3 and TRBJ2-7, with 12 bases matching TRBD2. V shed 4 bases and J 7 bases; nucleotides not matched to a gene: 8. The CDR3 covers 15 residues. Looked up from germline, CDR1 is SGHNT and CDR2 is YENEEA. CDR3 loop: CASSSRTSGAGEQYF. CDR3 sequence (DNA): TGTGCCAGCAGCTCGAGGACTAGCGGGGCTGGGGAGCAGTACTTC.

The rearrangement links TRBV28 to TRBJ2-7, with 7 bases lining up with TRBD1. Looked up from germline, CDR1 is MDHEN and CDR2 is SYDVKM. The CDR3 consists of 11 residues. The CDR3 sequence: CSGGNSYEQYF. In nucleotides, the CDR3 is TGTTCAGGGGGAAACTCCTACGAGCAGTACTTC.

The chain uses TRBV27 and TRBJ1-4; D unresolved. Trimming removed 2 bases at V and 3 bases at J, with 7 bases between. The CDR3 runs 14 residues. Germline-derived CDR1 and CDR2 are MNHEY and SMNVEV (reference sequence). The CDR3 protein is CASSLTRANEKLFF. CDR3 in DNA: TGTGCCAGCAGTTTAACGAGGGCTAATGAAAAACTGTTTTTT. The full variable domain, with the rest looked up from reference TRBV27 and TRBJ1-4, is EAQVTQNPRYLITVTGKKLTVTCSQNMNHEYMSWYRQDPGLGLRQIYYSMNVEVTDKGDVPEGYKVSRKEKRNFPLILESPSPNQTSLYFCASSLTRANEKLFFGSGTQLSVL.

This clone has only a few counts. The rearrangement links TRBV6-5 to TRBJ1-1; TRBD1 is a possible D gene (5 bases). CDR1 is MNHEY, CDR2 SVGAGI, per germline. V was shortened by 6 bases and J by 6 bases, with 11 bases between the two germline ends. CDR3 length: 12 residues. CDR3 region: CASRQGGPEAFF. The CDR3 DNA sequence: TGTGCCAGCAGGCAGGGAGGCCCTGAAGCTTTCTTT.

The gene calls are TRBV30 and TRBJ2-7; a weak D match, TRBD1 (5 bases). Germline values: CDR1 GTSNPN, CDR2 SVGIG (reference sequence). V dropped 4 bases and J dropped 2 bases, with 15 bases sitting between them. This CDR3 spans 14 amino acids. CDR3 nucleotides: TGTGCCTGGACCCCATCGGGCAGGGCCTACGAGCAGTACTTC. Translating gives CAWTPSGRAYEQYF.

The CDR3 here is CAITGGPGYGYTF. The CDR3 DNA reads as TGTGCCATCACAGGGGGCCCAGGCTATGGCTACACCTTC. V usage is TRBV10-3 and J usage is TRBJ1-2; TRBD1 aligns across 8 bases. The CDR3 is 13 amino acids. Germline V gives CDR1 ENHRY, CDR2 SYGVKD. V was pared by 7 bases and J by 4 bases, with 5 bases of the junction left unmatched.

The gene calls are TRBV4-3 and TRBJ2-2; D may be TRBD2 (6 bases). Germline V CDR1 and CDR2: LGHNA, YSLEER. The CDR3 consists of 17 residues. V was pared by 1 base and J by 1 base, with 13 bases between. In nucleotides, the CDR3 is TGCGCCAGCAGCCAAGTGTGGGACGGGGGGAACACCGGGGAGCTGTTTTTT. Translated, it gives CASSQVWDGGNTGELFF.

This clone was picked up one time. This chain uses TRBV5-6 with TRBJ2-1, with D perhaps matching TRBD2 (5 bases). The CDR3 loop spans 15 amino acids. Germline CDR1 is SGHDT and CDR2 is YYEEEE. The V end was cut by 0 bases, the J end by 6 bases, with 13 bases between. Here the CDR3 DNA reads TGTGCCAGCAGCTTGGTGGCAGCGGCTAGCAATGAGCAGTTCTTC. Translation gives CASSLVAAASNEQFF.

V usage is TRBV6-5 and J usage is TRBJ2-7; maybe TRBD2 (6 bases). The germline CDR1 and CDR2 sequences are MNHEY and SVGAGI. With 7 bases removed from V and 4 bases from J, the gap between germline ends came to 20 bases. This CDR3 region has 15 residues. CDR3 in amino acids: CASTNQEGPGYEQYF. CDR3 DNA: TGTGCCAGCACTAACCAGGAGGGGCCGGGATACGAGCAGTACTTC.

This chain uses TRBV9 with TRBJ1-2; D call uncertain. The CDR3 spans 13 residues. Trimming pared 0 bases from V and 7 bases from J, leaving 10 bases between. CDR1 and CDR2 (germline): SGDLS, YYNGEE. The CDR3 DNA reads TGTGCCAGCAGCGTAGGTACGGGAACTGGCTACACCTTC. It is translated as CASSVGTGTGYTF.

This clone showed up just a few times. This chain links TRBV18 with TRBJ1-1, with TRBD1 matching 7 bases. The CDR3 runs 16 residues. Trimming cost V 1 base and J 3 bases; bases outside gene matches: 8. Germline V CDR1 and CDR2: KGHSH, LQKENI. CDR3 in amino acids: CASSPLTGEGDTEAFF. The CDR3 DNA reads TGTGCCAGCTCACCACTCACAGGGGAAGGGGACACTGAAGCTTTCTTT.

V gene TRBV13 combines with J gene TRBJ2-2; a weak D match, TRBD2 (5 bases). The ends were cut back, 0 bases at V and 6 bases at J, with 8 bases in the middle. The CDR3 has 14 residues. In germline, CDR1 is PRHDT, CDR2 FYEKMQ (reference sequence). This CDR3 is CASSLGEDSGELFF. DNA of the CDR3: TGTGCCAGCAGCTTAGGGGAGGATTCCGGGGAGCTGTTTTTT.

The rearrangement uses TRBV5-1 and TRBJ1-6; 9 bases are a match to TRBD1. Germline CDR1 is SGHRS and CDR2 is YFSETQ. The ends lost 4 bases at V and 9 bases at J; junction bases unmatched: 8. The CDR3 has 15 residues. This chain's CDR3 is CASSIRTGEGSPLHF. The CDR3 region has the DNA TGCGCCAGCAGCATACGGACAGGGGAGGGTTCACCCCTCCACTTT.

V usage is TRBV7-2 and J usage is TRBJ2-1; 9 bases line up with TRBD2. Germline CDR1 and CDR2: SGHTA and FQGNSA. The trim removed 5 bases at V and 2 bases at J, leaving 13 bases unmatched. This CDR3 contains 18 residues. The CDR3 sequence: CASSPPPHLAGAYNEQFF. The CDR3 DNA sequence: TGTGCCAGCAGCCCACCACCCCACTTAGCGGGAGCCTACAATGAGCAGTTCTTC.

This chain joins TRBV19 and TRBJ2-6; a possible D gene is TRBD2 (5 bases). The CDR3 loop spans 14 amino acids. V lost 8 bases and J 1 base, leaving 9 bases between the germline ends. Germline V gene sequence: CDR1 LNHDA, CDR2 SQIVND (reference sequence). The CDR3 DNA sequence: TGTGCCAGTGATTCGGGGTCTGGGGCCAACGTCCTGACTTTC. Translated, it gives CASDSGSGANVLTF.

The CDR3 here is CASSSTTSGRALGEQYF. In DNA, the CDR3 is TGTGCCAGCAGTTCAACAACTAGCGGGAGGGCCCTGGGCGAGCAGTACTTC. The V call is TRBV28, the J call TRBJ2-7; TRBD2 aligns across 13 bases. From germline, CDR1 is MDHEN and CDR2 SYDVKM. The CDR3 runs 17 residues. V was clipped by 4 bases and J by 6 bases; unmatched bases: 12.